This T cell receptor (beta chain) was found in a study of monozygotic twins with inflammatory bowel disease. CDR3 size: 13 residues. Via template switching, UMIs carrying a 6-nucleotide sample barcode were introduced. TCRdb re-called the 5' RACE reads; one entry per CDR3 protein, DNA not given. The data show 400,000 to 500,000 distinct CDR3 sequences, and the top ten clones hold more than 2%. The chain couples TRBV12-3 or TRBV12-4 to TRBJ1-3; the D call of TRBD1 rests on TCRdb alone, since no DNA is present to check it. The receptor's source is a human donor with ulcerative colitis or Crohn's disease, or a healthy co-twin of an affected twin (not recorded which). Sequencing input: blood. CDR3 sequence reads: CASSSRQGGTIYF.